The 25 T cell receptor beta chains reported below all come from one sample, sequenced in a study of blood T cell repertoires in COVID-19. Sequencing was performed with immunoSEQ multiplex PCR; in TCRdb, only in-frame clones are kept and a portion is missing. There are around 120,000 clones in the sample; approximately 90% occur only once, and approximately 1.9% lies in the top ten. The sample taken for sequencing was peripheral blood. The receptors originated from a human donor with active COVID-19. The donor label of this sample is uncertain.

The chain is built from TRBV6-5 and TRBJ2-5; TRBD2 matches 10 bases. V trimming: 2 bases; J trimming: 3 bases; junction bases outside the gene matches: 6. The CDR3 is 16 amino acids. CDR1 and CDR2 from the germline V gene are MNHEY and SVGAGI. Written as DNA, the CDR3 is TGTGCCAGCAGTTACCTCAGCGGGAGGGGTAAAGAGACCCAGTACTTC. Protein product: CASSYLSGRGKETQYF.

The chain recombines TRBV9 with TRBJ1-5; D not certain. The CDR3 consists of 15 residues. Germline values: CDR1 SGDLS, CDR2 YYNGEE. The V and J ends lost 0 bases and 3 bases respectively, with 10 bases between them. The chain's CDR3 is CASSVGGGINQPQHF. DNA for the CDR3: TGTGCCAGCAGCGTAGGGGGAGGAATCAATCAGCCCCAGCATTTT.

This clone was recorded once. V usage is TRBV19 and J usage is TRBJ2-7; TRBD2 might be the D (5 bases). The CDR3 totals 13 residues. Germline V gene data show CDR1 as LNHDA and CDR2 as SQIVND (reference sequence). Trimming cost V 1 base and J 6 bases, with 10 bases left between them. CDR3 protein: CASSIGGRGEQYF. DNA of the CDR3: TGTGCCAGTAGTATAGGGGGTCGGGGCGAGCAGTACTTC. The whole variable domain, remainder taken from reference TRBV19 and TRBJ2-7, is DGGITQSPKYLFRKEGQNVTLSCEQNLNHDAMYWYRQDPGQGLRLIYYSQIVNDFQKGDIAEGYSVSREKKESFPLTVTSAQKNPTAFYLCASSIGGRGEQYFGPGTRLTVT.

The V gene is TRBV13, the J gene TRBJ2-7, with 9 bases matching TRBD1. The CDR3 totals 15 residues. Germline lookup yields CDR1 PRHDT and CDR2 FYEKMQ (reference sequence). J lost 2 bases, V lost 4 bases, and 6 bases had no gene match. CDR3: CASSSTGTGPYEQYF. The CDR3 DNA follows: TGTGCCAGCAGCTCCACCGGGACAGGGCCCTACGAGCAGTACTTC.

The CDR3 spells CASSIYGGSTDTQYF. The CDR3 bases are TGTGCCAGTAGTATATACGGGGGGAGCACAGATACGCAGTATTTT. The chain has TRBV19 and TRBJ2-3, with TRBD2 identical over 7 bases. Germline V gene sequence: CDR1 LNHDA, CDR2 SQIVND (reference sequence). The CDR3 has 15 residues. The ends lost 2 bases at V and 0 bases at J; junction bases unmatched: 2.

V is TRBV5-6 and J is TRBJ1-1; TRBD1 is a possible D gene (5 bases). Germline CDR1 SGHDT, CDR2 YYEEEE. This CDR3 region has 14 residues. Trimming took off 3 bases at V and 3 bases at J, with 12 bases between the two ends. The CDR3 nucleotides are TGTGCCAGCAGCTCACAGATCAGGGACACTGAAGCTTTCTTT. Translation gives CASSSQIRDTEAFF.

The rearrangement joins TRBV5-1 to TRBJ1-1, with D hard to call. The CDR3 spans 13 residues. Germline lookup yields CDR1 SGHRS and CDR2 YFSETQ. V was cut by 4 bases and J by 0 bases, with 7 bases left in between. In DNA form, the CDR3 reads TGCGCCAGCAGCCAGGTCGTGAACACTGAAGCTTTCTTT. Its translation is CASSQVVNTEAFF.

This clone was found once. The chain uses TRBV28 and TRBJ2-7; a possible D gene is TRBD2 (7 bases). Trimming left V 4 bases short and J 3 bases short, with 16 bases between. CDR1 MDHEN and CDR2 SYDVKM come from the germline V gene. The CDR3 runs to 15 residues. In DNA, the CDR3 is TGTGCCAGCAGTTCCAACCGGGGGGCTGACTACGAGCAGTACTTC. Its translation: CASSSNRGADYEQYF.

In DNA form, the CDR3 reads TGTGCCAGCTCACCGCCCCCCAGCGGGGGGGCCGGGTACAATGAGCAGTTCTTC. Amino acids: CASSPPPSGGAGYNEQFF. The chain carries TRBV18 and TRBJ2-1; 10 positions agree with TRBD2. CDR1 is KGHSH, CDR2 LQKENI, per germline. The CDR3 loop spans 18 amino acids. V trimming: 3 bases; J trimming: 4 bases; junction bases outside the gene matches: 12.

Here the CDR3 DNA reads TGTGCCAGCAGCTTCCGACAGGGACGGGTTCAGCCCCAGCATTTT. Protein: CASSFRQGRVQPQHF. The rearrangement links TRBV5-8 to TRBJ1-5, with 7 bases identical to TRBD1. The CDR3 extends over 15 amino acids. Germline CDR1 reads SGHTS; CDR2 reads YDEGEE. V lost 2 bases, J lost 6 bases, and 8 bases stayed unmatched.

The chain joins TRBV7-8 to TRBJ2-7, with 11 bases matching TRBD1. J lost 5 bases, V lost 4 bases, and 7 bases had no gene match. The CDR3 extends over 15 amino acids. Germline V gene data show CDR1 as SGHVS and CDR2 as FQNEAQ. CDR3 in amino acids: CASSWGQGDGDEQYF. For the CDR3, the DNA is TGTGCCAGCAGCTGGGGACAGGGGGACGGAGACGAGCAGTACTTC.

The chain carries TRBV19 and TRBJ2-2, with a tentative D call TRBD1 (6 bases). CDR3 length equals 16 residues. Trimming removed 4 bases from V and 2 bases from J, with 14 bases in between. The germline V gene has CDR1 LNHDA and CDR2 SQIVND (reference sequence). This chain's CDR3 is CASSTLQGPNTGELFF. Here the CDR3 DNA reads TGTGCCAGTAGTACCCTACAGGGACCTAACACCGGGGAGCTGTTTTTT. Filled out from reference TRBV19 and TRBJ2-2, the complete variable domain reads DGGITQSPKYLFRKEGQNVTLSCEQNLNHDAMYWYRQDPGQGLRLIYYSQIVNDFQKGDIAEGYSVSREKKESFPLTVTSAQKNPTAFYLCASSTLQGPNTGELFFGEGSRLTVL.

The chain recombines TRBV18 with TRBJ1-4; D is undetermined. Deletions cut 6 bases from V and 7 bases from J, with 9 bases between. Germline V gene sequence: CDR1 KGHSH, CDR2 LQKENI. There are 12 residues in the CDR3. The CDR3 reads CASSRDSEKLFF. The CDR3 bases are TGTGCCAGCTCCCGCGATAGTGAAAAACTGTTTTTT.

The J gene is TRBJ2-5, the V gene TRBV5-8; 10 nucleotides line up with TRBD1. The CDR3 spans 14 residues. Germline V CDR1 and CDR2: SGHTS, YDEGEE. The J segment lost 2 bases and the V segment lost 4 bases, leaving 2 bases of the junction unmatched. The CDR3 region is CASSRDRGQETQYF. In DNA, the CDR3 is TGTGCCAGCAGCCGGGACAGGGGACAAGAGACCCAGTACTTC.

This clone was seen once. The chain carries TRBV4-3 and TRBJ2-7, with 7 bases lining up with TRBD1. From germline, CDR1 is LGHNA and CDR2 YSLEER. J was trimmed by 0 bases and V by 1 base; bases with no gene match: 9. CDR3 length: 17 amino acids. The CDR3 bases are TGCGCCAGCAGCCAAGGGCTCCCGGGACAGCTCTCCTACGAGCAGTACTTC. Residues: CASSQGLPGQLSYEQYF.

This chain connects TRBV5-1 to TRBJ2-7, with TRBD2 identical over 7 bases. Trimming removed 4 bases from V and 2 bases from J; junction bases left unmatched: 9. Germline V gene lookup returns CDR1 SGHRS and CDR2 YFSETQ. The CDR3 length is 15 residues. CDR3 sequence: CASSPQAGPTYEQYF. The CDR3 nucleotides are TGCGCCAGCAGCCCGCAAGCGGGACCCACCTACGAGCAGTACTTC. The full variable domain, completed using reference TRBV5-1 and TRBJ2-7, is KAGVTQTPRYLIKTRGQQVTLSCSPISGHRSVSWYQQTPGQGLQFLFEYFSETQRNKGNFPGRFSGRQFSNSRSEMNVSTLELGDSALYLCASSPQAGPTYEQYFGPGTRLTVT.

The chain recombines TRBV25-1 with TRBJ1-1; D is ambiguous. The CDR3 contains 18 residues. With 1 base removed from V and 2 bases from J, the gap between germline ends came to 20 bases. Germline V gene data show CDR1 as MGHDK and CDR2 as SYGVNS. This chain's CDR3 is CASSESEAQDLLNTEAFF. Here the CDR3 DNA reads TGTGCCAGCAGTGAATCGGAGGCGCAGGATCTCCTTAACACTGAAGCTTTCTTT.

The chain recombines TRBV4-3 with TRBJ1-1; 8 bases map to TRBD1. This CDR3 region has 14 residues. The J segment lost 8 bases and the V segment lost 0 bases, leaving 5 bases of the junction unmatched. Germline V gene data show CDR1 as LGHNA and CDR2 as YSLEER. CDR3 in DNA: TGCGCCAGCAGCCAAGAACAGGGGGGTATCGAAGCTTTCTTT. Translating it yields CASSQEQGGIEAFF.

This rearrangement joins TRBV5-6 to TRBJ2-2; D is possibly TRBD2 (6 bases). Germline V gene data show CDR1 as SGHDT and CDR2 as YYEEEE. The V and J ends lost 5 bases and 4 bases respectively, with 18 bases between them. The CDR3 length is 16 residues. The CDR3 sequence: CASSSIGQGGTGELFF. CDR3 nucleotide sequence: TGTGCCAGCAGTTCTATAGGGCAGGGAGGCACCGGGGAGCTGTTTTTT.

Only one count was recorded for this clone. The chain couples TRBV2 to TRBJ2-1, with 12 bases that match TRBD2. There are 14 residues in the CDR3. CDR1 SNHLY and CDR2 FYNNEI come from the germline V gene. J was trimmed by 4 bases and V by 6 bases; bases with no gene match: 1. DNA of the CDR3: TGTGCCAGCAGAGGGACTAGCGGGTACAATGAGCAGTTCTTC. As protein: CASRGTSGYNEQFF.

The CDR3 nucleotides are TGTGCCAGCAGTGAATATTGGGGCCCCCCCTTAGATGGCTACACCTTC. The encoded protein is CASSEYWGPPLDGYTF. This sequence joins TRBV25-1 and TRBJ1-2; D perhaps matches TRBD1 (5 bases). V was trimmed by 0 bases and J by 6 bases, leaving 17 bases between them. The CDR3 contains 16 residues. CDR1 MGHDK and CDR2 SYGVNS come from the germline V gene.

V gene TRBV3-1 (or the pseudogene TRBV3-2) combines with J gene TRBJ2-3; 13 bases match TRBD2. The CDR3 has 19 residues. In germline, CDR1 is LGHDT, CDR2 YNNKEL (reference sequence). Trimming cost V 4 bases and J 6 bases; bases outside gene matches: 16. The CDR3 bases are TGTGCCAGCAGCCTAACGAGACCGGGACTAGCGGGGTCAGTGGATACGCAGTATTTT. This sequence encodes CASSLTRPGLAGSVDTQYF.

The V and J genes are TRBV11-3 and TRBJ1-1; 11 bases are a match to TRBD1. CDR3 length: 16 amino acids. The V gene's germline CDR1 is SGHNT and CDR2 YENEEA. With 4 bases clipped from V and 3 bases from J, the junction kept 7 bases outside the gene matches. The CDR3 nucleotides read TGTGCCAGCAGCTCAGGGACAGGGGGGACGGACACTGAAGCTTTCTTT. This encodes CASSSGTGGTDTEAFF.

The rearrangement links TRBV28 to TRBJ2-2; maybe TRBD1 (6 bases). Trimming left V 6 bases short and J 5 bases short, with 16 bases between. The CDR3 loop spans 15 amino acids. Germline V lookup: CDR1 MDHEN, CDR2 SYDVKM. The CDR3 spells CASRGMKGVTGELFF. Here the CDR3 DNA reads TGTGCCAGCAGGGGGATGAAGGGGGTGACCGGGGAGCTGTTTTTT.

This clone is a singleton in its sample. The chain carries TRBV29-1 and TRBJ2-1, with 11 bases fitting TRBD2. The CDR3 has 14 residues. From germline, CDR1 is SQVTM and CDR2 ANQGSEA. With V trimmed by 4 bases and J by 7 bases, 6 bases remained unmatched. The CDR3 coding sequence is TGCAGCGTTGCGATAGCGGGGGGGCCGAATGAGCAGTTCTTC. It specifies CSVAIAGGPNEQFF.